Included here is one TCR beta chain sequence, with context. Its antigen is as yet unknown. The data are from a study of T cells in Graves' hyperthyroidism and ophthalmopathy. The study's findings and limits: It was a median 6.5 months before onset that the model predicted ophthalmopathy.

Per the germline V gene, CDR1 is SGHAT and CDR2 is FQNNGV. Trimming cost V 0 bases and J 3 bases, with 18 bases left between them. CDR3 length: 17 amino acids. Using RNA transcripts as the source, TCR beta CDR3 regions were amplified. With the HTBI primer set, the TCR CDR3 went through a first round of RT-PCR. TCRdb re-called the multiplex PCR reads with MiXCR, one entry per CDR3 protein. The sample lists hundreds of thousands of distinct CDR3 sequences, less than 20% occurring once. The V gene is TRBV11-2, the J gene TRBJ2-7, with TRBD1 as a possible D gene (6 bases). Sequencing was carried out using blood. The receptor's source is a man aged 35 to 55 with Graves' ophthalmopathy. The CDR3 loop is CASSLEVMVGARYEQYF. CDR3 nucleotides: TGTGCCAGCAGCTTAGAAGTCATGGTGGGGGCACGCTACGAGCAGTACTTC.